This TCR beta chain originates from a study of cytomegalovirus exposure and HLA in healthy donors. Study-level information: In an earlier analysis, 90 million to 130 million unique TCR beta sequences were found from some 180 million T cells.

Regarding the study as a whole: An analysis done earlier found most TCR beta V segments productive about 87% or about 30% of the time. It was reported that the classifier diagnosed cytomegalovirus status with high specificity and sensitivity in both the original and validation cohorts. Compared with the roughly 700-donor mean, an Asian-associated ancestry cluster reportedly had fewer N-insertions, according to a later analysis.

PCR employed 60 Vbeta and 13 Jbeta primers. TCRdb's table, derived via immunoSEQ multiplex PCR, lists solely in-frame clones and lacks some. The table shows 70,000 to 100,000 clones, with 70% to 90% occurring only once. This clone showed up just a few times. Its antigen is not known. This CDR3 region has 16 residues. J was trimmed by 1 base and V by 4 bases; bases with no gene match: 8. From germline, CDR1 is MNHEY and CDR2 SVGAGI. The TCR comes from a man aged 18 to 35 in good health and CMV-seronegative. V gene TRBV6-5 combines with J gene TRBJ1-1, with TRBD1 matching 8 bases. The specimen was PBMCs. The CDR3 region has the DNA TGTGCCAGCAGTTCAGGGGGCCCGGGGGGGAACACTGAAGCTTTCTTT. It codes for CASSSGGPGGNTEAFF.